This T cell receptor (beta chain) comes out of a study of identifying expanded T cells in peripheral blood. The study's findings and limits: Differentially abundant clones: around 1.1 between replicates, about 15 at about 13 days, 19 at four. Across healthy donors, higher total template counts meant significantly greater two-week count variance.

With regard to this clone: Its antigen is not known.

This CDR3 comprises 15 residues. Generated by immunoSEQ multiplex PCR, the TCRdb table keeps only in-frame clones and is missing some. The sample carries around 100,000 clones, about 89% recorded once. During the collection period, no donor immune events like infections were recorded. Sequencing was performed on blood. The sequence was collected from a person between 18 and 75 years old in good health. The rearrangement uses TRBV21-1 and TRBJ2-7. TRBV21-1 has pseudogene status. CDR3 in amino acids: CASSRTKVGLVEQYF. The CDR3 region has the DNA TGTGCCAGCAGCAGGACGAAGGTCGGATTGGTCGAGCAGTACTTC.